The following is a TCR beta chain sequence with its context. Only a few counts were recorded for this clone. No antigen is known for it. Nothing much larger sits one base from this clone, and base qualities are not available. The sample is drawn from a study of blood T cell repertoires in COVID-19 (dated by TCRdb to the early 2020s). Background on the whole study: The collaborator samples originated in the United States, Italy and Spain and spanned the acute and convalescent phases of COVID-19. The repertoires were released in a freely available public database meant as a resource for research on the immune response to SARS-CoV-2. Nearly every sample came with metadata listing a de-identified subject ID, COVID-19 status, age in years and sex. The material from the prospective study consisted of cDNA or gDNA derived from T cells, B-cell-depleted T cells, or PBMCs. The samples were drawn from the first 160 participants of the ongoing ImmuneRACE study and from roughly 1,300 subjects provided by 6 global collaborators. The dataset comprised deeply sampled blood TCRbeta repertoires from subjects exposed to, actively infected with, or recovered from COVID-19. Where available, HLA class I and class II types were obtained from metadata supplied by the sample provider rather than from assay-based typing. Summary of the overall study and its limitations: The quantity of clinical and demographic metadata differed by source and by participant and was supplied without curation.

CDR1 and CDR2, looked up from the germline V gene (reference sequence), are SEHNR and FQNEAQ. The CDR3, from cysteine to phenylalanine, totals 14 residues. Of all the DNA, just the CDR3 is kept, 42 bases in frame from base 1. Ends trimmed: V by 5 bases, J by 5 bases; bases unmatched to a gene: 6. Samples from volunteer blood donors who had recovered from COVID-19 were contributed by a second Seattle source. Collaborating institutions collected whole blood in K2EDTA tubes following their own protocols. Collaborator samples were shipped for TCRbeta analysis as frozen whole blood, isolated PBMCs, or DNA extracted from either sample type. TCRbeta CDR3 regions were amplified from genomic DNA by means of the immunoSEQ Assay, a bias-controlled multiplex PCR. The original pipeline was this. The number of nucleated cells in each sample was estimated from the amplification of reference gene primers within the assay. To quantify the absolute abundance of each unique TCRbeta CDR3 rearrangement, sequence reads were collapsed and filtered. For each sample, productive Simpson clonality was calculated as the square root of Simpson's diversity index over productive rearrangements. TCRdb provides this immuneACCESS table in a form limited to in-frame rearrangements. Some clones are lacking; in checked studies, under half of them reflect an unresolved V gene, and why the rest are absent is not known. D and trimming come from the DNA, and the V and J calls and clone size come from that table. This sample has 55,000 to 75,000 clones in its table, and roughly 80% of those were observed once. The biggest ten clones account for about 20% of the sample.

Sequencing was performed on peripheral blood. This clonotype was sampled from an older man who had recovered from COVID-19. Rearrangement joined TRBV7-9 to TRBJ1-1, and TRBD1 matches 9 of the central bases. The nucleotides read TGTGCCAGCAGCCTAAGGACAGGGGAGACTGAAGCTTTCTTT. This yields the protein CASSLRTGETEAFF.